This T cell receptor beta chain is from a study of monozygotic twins with inflammatory bowel disease. Germline V gives CDR1 MNHEY, CDR2 SMNVEV (reference sequence). This CDR3 spans 13 amino acids. With the 5' RACE reads reprocessed, TCRdb shows one record per CDR3 protein and no DNA. The clone table shows about 380,000 distinct CDR3 sequences, with the ten largest holding 2.6%. The specimen sequenced was blood. The source of this sequence is a human donor with ulcerative colitis or Crohn's disease, or a healthy co-twin of an affected twin (not recorded which). The chain carries TRBV27 and TRBJ1-1. CDR3 region: CASSLSQTNWAFF.